The 24 T cell receptor beta chains below all came from one sample that was sequenced in a study of T cells after yellow fever vaccination. MiXCR was run by TCRdb on the 5' RACE reads, yielding one entry per CDR3 protein. This sample has 250,000 to 400,000 distinct CDR3 sequences; approximately 4.3% occur once, and the top ten carry 15% to 20%. The sample was PBMCs, taken 15 days after the yellow fever booster vaccination. The receptor source for this set is a man aged 18 to 29 who received the YFV17D yellow fever vaccine.

Ten or more counts support this clonotype. The chain links TRBV27 to TRBJ2-1; D gene ambiguous. V was cut by 8 bases and J by 6 bases, with 23 bases left in between. The CDR3 has 16 amino acids. Germline values: CDR1 MNHEY, CDR2 SMNVEV (reference sequence). In DNA form, the CDR3 reads TGTGCCAGCGTCGAGGTCCGGCGCCAAGTAGTCAATGAGCAGTTCTTC. It specifies CASVEVRRQVVNEQFF.

In this sample, this clonotype turned up a few times. The V gene is TRBV14, the J gene TRBJ2-4, with a weak D call TRBD1 (6 bases). Trimming took off 0 bases at V and 5 bases at J, with 8 bases between the two ends. The CDR3 has 14 amino acids. Germline V gene data show CDR1 as SGHDN and CDR2 as FVKESK. CDR3 nucleotides: TGTGCCAGCAGCCAAGATCACAGGGAAAACATTCAGTACTTC. Protein sequence: CASSQDHRENIQYF. The complete variable domain, with remaining parts taken from reference TRBV14 and TRBJ2-4, reads EAGVTQFPSHSVIEKGQTVTLRCDPISGHDNLYWYRRVMGKEIKFLLHFVKESKQDESGMPNNRFLAERTGGTYSTLKVQPAELEDSGVYFCASSQDHRENIQYFGAGTRLSVL.

This clonotype was detected only a few times. This chain uses TRBV7-7 with TRBJ2-3, with 10 bases identical to TRBD2. The CDR3 has 16 amino acids. V was pared by 1 base and J by 3 bases, with 4 bases of the junction left unmatched. In germline, CDR1 is SSHAT, CDR2 FNYEAQ (reference sequence). The CDR3 sequence is CASSLGAGGWTDTQYF. Written as DNA, the CDR3 is TGTGCCAGCAGCTTAGGAGCGGGGGGGTGGACAGATACGCAGTATTTT.

This clonotype was counted ten times or more. The chain couples TRBV30 to TRBJ2-7, with 12 bases that match TRBD1. The CDR3 is 14 residues long. Trimming removed 3 bases from V and 7 bases from J; junction bases left unmatched: 7. Germline assignment: CDR1 GTSNPN and CDR2 SVGIG (reference sequence). The DNA of the CDR3 is TGTGCCTGGAGCTCGGGACAGGGGGCGCGGGAGCAGTACTTC. Residues: CAWSSGQGAREQYF.

Remarks on this clonotype: This may be a read error: a much more frequent sequence differs by one nucleotide. The rearrangement uses TRBV24-1 and TRBJ1-5; no reliable D call. V was cut by 0 bases and J by 7 bases, with 3 bases left in between. Germline-derived CDR1 and CDR2 are KGHDR and SFDVKD. The CDR3 is made up of 12 amino acids. In DNA, the CDR3 is TGTGCCACCAGTGATTTGGGCCAGCCCCAGCATTTT. Translating it yields CATSDLGQPQHF.

The rearrangement links TRBV18 to TRBJ2-7; 7 nucleotides match TRBD1. The CDR3 has 15 residues. Per the germline V gene, CDR1 is KGHSH and CDR2 is LQKENI. V lost 2 bases and J lost 5; bases outside the gene matches: 9. The CDR3 coding sequence is TGTGCCAGCTCACCATCCACACAGGGGATTAACGAGCAGTACTTC. Its protein is CASSPSTQGINEQYF.

The chain couples TRBV20-1 to TRBJ1-4; D is unclear. CDR3 length equals 12 residues. Trimming stripped 3 bases from V and 8 bases from J, with 10 bases between. Germline V CDR1 and CDR2: DFQATT, SNEGSKA (reference sequence). The CDR3 region is CSARHSLEKLFF. The CDR3, as DNA: TGCAGTGCTAGGCACAGCCTGGAAAAACTGTTTTTT.

This clonotype was picked up many times. CDR3: CASSLNEYEQYF. The CDR3, as DNA: TGTGCCAGCAGCTTAAACGAATACGAGCAGTACTTC. The rearrangement joins TRBV7-6 to TRBJ2-7; no clear D. V lost 2 bases and J lost 4, with 6 bases in between. Germline loops: CDR1 SGHVS, CDR2 FNYEAQ. CDR3 length equals 12 residues.

This clonotype turned up a few times. One end of the junction does not line up with germline, which may come from a read error. V gene TRBV27 combines with J gene TRBJ1-1, with 10 bases fitting TRBD1. Germline values: CDR1 MNHEY, CDR2 SMNVEV (reference sequence). This CDR3 has 14 amino acids. In DNA, the CDR3 is TGTGCCAGCAGTCGACAGGGGGCCCCTGTTACCCAAATTTTT. This sequence encodes CASSRQGAPVTQIF.

This clonotype has at least ten counts. This chain connects TRBV5-1 to TRBJ2-4, with D possibly being TRBD1 (6 bases). The CDR3 has 16 residues. The V gene lost 3 bases and the J gene lost 1 base, with 14 bases spanning the gap. Germline V lookup: CDR1 SGHRS, CDR2 YFSETQ. CDR3 coding DNA: TGCGCCAGCAGCTCTGAACAGGGTGGGGCCAAAAACATTCAGTACTTC. This encodes CASSSEQGGAKNIQYF.

This clonotype came up a few times. This chain joins TRBV7-9 and TRBJ2-5, with D perhaps given as TRBD1 or TRBD2 (5 bases each). Trimming took off 4 bases at V and 5 bases at J, with 17 bases between the two ends. The CDR3 covers 15 residues. Germline lookup yields CDR1 SEHNR and CDR2 FQNEAQ (reference sequence). The CDR3 region is CASSSGTGPEETQYF. CDR3 DNA sequence: TGTGCCAGCAGCTCCGGGACCGGGCCAGAGGAGACCCAGTACTTC.

This clonotype was counted at least ten times. V gene TRBV5-1 combines with J gene TRBJ2-7, with 7 bases that match TRBD1. V dropped 5 bases and J dropped 3; count of bases not matched to a gene: 8. The CDR3 has 14 residues. From germline, CDR1 is SGHRS and CDR2 YFSETQ. The DNA of the CDR3 is TGCGCCAGCAGGGATGAGGGGGCGATCTACGAGCAGTACTTC. Protein sequence: CASRDEGAIYEQYF.

This clonotype showed up just a few times. This sequence joins TRBV4-1 and TRBJ2-3; D possibly corresponds to TRBD2 (7 bases). V lost 10 bases and J lost 2, with 13 bases in between. CDR3 size: 13 residues. CDR1 MGHRA and CDR2 YSYEKL come from the germline V gene. As DNA, the CDR3 is TGCGCCACCAGGGGACTATCCACAGATACGCAGTATTTT. Translating it yields CATRGLSTDTQYF.

This clonotype was observed a few times. The J gene is TRBJ2-7, the V gene TRBV2; TRBD1 might be the D (6 bases). The CDR3 is made up of 16 amino acids. V lost 6 bases, J lost 6 bases, and 24 bases lay in between. The germline V gene has CDR1 SNHLY and CDR2 FYNNEI. CDR3 region: CASRETPGTLLGEQYV. In DNA, the CDR3 is TGTGCCAGCAGGGAAACCCCCGGGACACTCTTGGGCGAGCAGTACGTC.

This clonotype was seen ten or more times. The chain recombines TRBV12-3 or TRBV12-4 with TRBJ1-1; 9 bases agree with TRBD1. Germline trimming cut 1 base from V and 4 bases from J; bases unmatched to any gene: 1. The CDR3 length is 14 residues. The chain's CDR3 is CASSLVTGGTEAFF. CDR3 DNA: TGTGCCAGCAGTTTAGTGACAGGGGGCACTGAAGCTTTCTTT.

The table lists this clonotype with a few counts. DNA of the CDR3: TGTGCCAGCAGGGGCCTGGAGAGCTCCTACAATGAGCAGTTCTTC. It is translated as CASRGLESSYNEQFF. This rearrangement joins TRBV6-5 to TRBJ2-1; D call uncertain. The germline V and J ends were trimmed by 6 bases and 0 bases, with 12 bases remaining between them. The CDR3 totals 15 residues. From germline, CDR1 is MNHEY and CDR2 SVGAGI.

The chain combines TRBV3-1 with TRBJ2-5; 14 bases are a match to TRBD2. This CDR3 is 15 amino acids long. Germline V lookup: CDR1 LGHDT, CDR2 YNNKEL (reference sequence). Losses at the gene ends were 8 bases for V and 4 bases for J; bases not matched to a gene: 6. The DNA of the CDR3 is TGTGCCAGCGACCCCGGACTAGCGGGGGGAGAGACCCAGTACTTC. The encoded protein is CASDPGLAGGETQYF.

This clonotype has at least ten counts. The chain has TRBV27 and TRBJ2-7, with 7 bases fitting TRBD2. CDR1 and CDR2 from the germline V gene are MNHEY and SMNVEV (reference sequence). With V trimmed by 3 bases and J by 6 bases, 5 bases remained unmatched. This CDR3 region has 13 residues. For the CDR3, the DNA is TGTGCCAGCAGTTTCGGGGAGGGTCGCGAGCAGTACTTC. This sequence encodes CASSFGEGREQYF.

This clonotype was recorded at least ten times. The chain is built from TRBV6-6 and TRBJ2-1; 13 bases are a match to TRBD2. Germline values: CDR1 MNHNY, CDR2 SVGAGI (reference sequence). Trimming took 0 bases from V and 7 from J; bases not matched to a gene: 9. The CDR3 contains 18 residues. The CDR3 reads CASSYSTSTSGGWNEQFF. The CDR3 DNA reads as TGTGCCAGCAGTTACTCAACATCGACTAGCGGGGGGTGGAATGAGCAGTTCTTC.

This clonotype was observed many times. The rearrangement links TRBV4-3 to TRBJ1-2; D remains unclear. CDR3 length: 14 amino acids. Germline CDR1 is LGHNA and CDR2 is YSLEER. Trimming shortened V by 0 bases and J by 0 bases, and 5 bases separated the two germline ends. The DNA for the CDR3 is TGCGCCAGCAGCCAAGAACAGACTAACTATGGCTACACCTTC. Translation gives CASSQEQTNYGYTF.

In its sample, this clonotype was seen many times. This sequence joins TRBV15 and TRBJ2-2; the D gene is possibly TRBD1 (7 bases). The CDR3 runs 17 residues. Germline V CDR1 and CDR2: LNHNV, YYDKDF (reference sequence). The V end lost 0 bases, the J end lost 7 bases, and 18 bases lay between the germline ends. The CDR3 region is CATSRDGSRGVYGELFF. In nucleotides, the CDR3 is TGTGCCACCAGCAGAGATGGCAGCAGGGGGGTGTACGGGGAGCTGTTTTTT.

This rearrangement joins TRBV9 to TRBJ1-2; tentatively, D is TRBD1 (5 bases). V lost 0 bases and J lost 9, with 9 bases in between. The CDR3 has 12 amino acids. Germline-derived CDR1 and CDR2 are SGDLS and YYNGEE. The CDR3 protein is CASSVVGGSYTF. CDR3 nucleotide sequence: TGTGCCAGCAGCGTAGTTGGGGGTAGCTACACCTTC.

This clonotype was picked up many times. The rearrangement uses TRBV20-1 and TRBJ1-1; D is unresolved. Germline assignment: CDR1 DFQATT and CDR2 SNEGSKA (reference sequence). The length of the CDR3 is 14 residues. Trimming took 6 bases from V and 1 from J, leaving 15 bases between them. CDR3 DNA sequence: TGCAGTGCCTACCGGTTGATAAAGAACACTGAAGCTTTCTTT. This gives the protein CSAYRLIKNTEAFF.

This clonotype was observed a few times. The genes are TRBV29-1 and TRBJ2-5; no clear D gene. The germline V gene has CDR1 SQVTM and CDR2 ANQGSEA. The V end lost 4 bases, the J end lost 4 bases, and 10 bases lay between the germline ends. CDR3 length: 12 amino acids. The CDR3 region is CSVVRFGETQYF. The CDR3 bases are TGCAGCGTTGTCAGGTTTGGAGAGACCCAGTACTTC.